This T cell receptor (beta chain) was retrieved from a study of neurological immune-mediated disorders. This CDR3 has 15 residues. Between the trimmed V and J ends, which lost 7 bases and 0 bases, there was a span of 11 bases. The germline V gene encodes CDR1 SGHRS and CDR2 YFSETQ. This clonotype was counted at least ten times. As for time point: longitudinal time-point 1 (baseline). Where libraries were unsorted, they were derived from 2 million PBMCs stored at -80 degrees C. A single run covered 15-18 subjects with over 170 million TCR-beta sequences. Each CDR3 protein gets one entry after TCRdb re-called the 5' RACE reads with MiXCR. The data show some 71,000 distinct CDR3 sequences, 10% seen once.

The origin of this receptor is a young man in good health. The chain combines TRBV5-1 with TRBJ2-6; no firm D call. Sequenced material: PBMCs. CDR3 nucleotide sequence: TGCGCCAGCGGGCCCTTAGACTCTGGGGCCAACGTCCTGACTTTC. Amino acids: CASGPLDSGANVLTF.